Reported below is one T cell receptor beta chain. The PCR had 60 Vbeta and 13 Jbeta primers. The assay was immunoSEQ multiplex PCR, and TCRdb's table has in-frame clones only and misses some. The sample includes under 300,000 clones, about 86% seen only once; the top ten take 8%. This entry comes from a study of cytomegalovirus exposure and HLA in healthy donors. The CDR3 is 15 residues long. V shed 0 bases and J shed 4 bases, with 13 bases lying between them. Germline lookup yields CDR1 SGHRS and CDR2 YFSETQ. Material for sequencing was PBMCs. The rearrangement links TRBV5-1 to TRBJ2-5; D not certain. This clonotype originated in a woman aged 55 to 70 in good health and CMV-seropositive. This CDR3 reads CASSLGPTGRETQYF. The CDR3 DNA reads as TGCGCCAGCAGCTTGGGGCCGACGGGTCGAGAGACCCAGTACTTC.